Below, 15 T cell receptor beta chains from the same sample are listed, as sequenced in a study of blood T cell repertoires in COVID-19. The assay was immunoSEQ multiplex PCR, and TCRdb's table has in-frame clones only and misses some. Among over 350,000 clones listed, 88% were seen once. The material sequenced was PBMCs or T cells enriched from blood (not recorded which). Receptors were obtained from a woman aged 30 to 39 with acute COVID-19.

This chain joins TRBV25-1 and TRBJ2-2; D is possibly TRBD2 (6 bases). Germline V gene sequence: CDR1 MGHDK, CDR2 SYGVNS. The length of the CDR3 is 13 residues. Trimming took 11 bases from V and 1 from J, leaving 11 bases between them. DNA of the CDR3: TGTGCCGTTGAGCGGGTGAACACCGGGGAGCTGTTTTTT. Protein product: CAVERVNTGELFF.

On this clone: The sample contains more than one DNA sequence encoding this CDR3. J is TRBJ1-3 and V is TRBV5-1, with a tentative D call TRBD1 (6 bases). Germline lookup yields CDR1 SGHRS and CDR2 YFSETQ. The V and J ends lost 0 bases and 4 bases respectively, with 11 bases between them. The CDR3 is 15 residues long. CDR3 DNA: TGCGCCAGCAGCTTGGCAGGGGCAGCCGGAAACACCATATATTTT. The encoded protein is CASSLAGAAGNTIYF.

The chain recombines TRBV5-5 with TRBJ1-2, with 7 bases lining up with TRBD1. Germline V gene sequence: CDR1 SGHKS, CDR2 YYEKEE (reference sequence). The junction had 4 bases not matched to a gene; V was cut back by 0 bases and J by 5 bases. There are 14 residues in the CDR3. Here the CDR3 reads CASSLAPGGYGYTF. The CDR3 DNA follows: TGTGCCAGCAGCTTGGCACCAGGGGGATATGGCTACACCTTC. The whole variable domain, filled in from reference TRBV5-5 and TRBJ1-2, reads DAGVTQSPTHLIKTRGQQVTLRCSPISGHKSVSWYQQVLGQGPQFIFQYYEKEERGRGNFPDRFSARQFPNYSSELNVNALLLGDSALYLCASSLAPGGYGYTFGSGTRLTVV.

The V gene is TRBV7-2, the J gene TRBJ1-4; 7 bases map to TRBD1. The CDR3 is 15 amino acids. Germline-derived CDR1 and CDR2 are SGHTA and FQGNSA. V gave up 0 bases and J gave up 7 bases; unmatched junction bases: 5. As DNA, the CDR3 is TGTGCCAGCAGCTTAGCGTCAGGGGGTGGTGAAAAACTGTTTTTT. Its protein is CASSLASGGGEKLFF.

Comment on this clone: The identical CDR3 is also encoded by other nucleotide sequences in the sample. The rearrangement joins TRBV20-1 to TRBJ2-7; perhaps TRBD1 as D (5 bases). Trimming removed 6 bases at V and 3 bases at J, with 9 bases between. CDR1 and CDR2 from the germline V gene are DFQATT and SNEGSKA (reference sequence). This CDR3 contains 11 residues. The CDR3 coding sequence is TGCAGTGCCAGGGATATCTACGAGCAGTACTTC. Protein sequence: CSARDIYEQYF.

The CDR3 here is CSVVAGYYEQYF. The CDR3 DNA follows: TGCAGCGTTGTGGCCGGGTACTACGAGCAGTACTTC. This sequence joins TRBV29-1 and TRBJ2-7; no firm D call. Germline CDR1 reads SQVTM; CDR2 reads ANQGSEA. V was shortened by 4 bases and J by 3 bases, with 10 bases between the two germline ends. The CDR3 runs to 12 residues.

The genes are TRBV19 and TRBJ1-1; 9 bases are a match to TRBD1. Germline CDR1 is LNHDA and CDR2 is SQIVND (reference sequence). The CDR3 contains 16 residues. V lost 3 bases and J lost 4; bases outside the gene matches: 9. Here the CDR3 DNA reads TGTGCCAGTAGTATCGGACAGGGGTTATACGGCACTGAAGCTTTCTTT. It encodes CASSIGQGLYGTEAFF. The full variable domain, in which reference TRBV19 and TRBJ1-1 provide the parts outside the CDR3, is DGGITQSPKYLFRKEGQNVTLSCEQNLNHDAMYWYRQDPGQGLRLIYYSQIVNDFQKGDIAEGYSVSREKKESFPLTVTSAQKNPTAFYLCASSIGQGLYGTEAFFGQGTRLTVV.

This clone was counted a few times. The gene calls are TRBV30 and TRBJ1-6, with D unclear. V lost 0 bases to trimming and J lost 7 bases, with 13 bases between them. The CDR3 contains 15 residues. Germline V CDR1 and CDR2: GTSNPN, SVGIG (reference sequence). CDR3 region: CAWSVGINRNSPLHF. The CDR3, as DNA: TGTGCCTGGAGTGTAGGTATCAACAGAAATTCACCCCTCCACTTT.

CDR3 sequence: CASSPQAGTGVEQYF. Here the CDR3 DNA reads TGTGCCAGCAGCCCCCAAGCCGGGACAGGGGTCGAGCAGTACTTC. The chain carries TRBV9 and TRBJ2-7; 10 bases fit TRBD1. CDR3 length: 15 amino acids. J lost 6 bases, V lost 4 bases, and 10 bases had no gene match. Germline V gene data show CDR1 as SGDLS and CDR2 as YYNGEE.

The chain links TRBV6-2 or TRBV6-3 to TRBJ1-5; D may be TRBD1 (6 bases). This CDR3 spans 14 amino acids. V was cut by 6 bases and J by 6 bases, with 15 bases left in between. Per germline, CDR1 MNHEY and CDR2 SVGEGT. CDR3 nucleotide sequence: TGTGCCAGCAGCGTAACAGGGCCCATTCAGCCCCAGCATTTT. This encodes CASSVTGPIQPQHF.

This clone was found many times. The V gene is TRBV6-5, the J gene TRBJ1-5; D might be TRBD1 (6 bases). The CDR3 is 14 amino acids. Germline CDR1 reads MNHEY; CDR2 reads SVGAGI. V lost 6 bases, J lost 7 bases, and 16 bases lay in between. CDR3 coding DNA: TGTGCCAGCAGATCACAGGGTAAAGGACAGCCCCAGCATTTT. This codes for CASRSQGKGQPQHF.

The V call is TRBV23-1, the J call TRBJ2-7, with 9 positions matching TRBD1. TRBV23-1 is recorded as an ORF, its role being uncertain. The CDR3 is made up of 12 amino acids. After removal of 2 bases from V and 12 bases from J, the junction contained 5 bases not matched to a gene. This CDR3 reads CASSQSPGQGYF. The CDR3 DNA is TGCGCCAGCAGTCAAAGTCCGGGACAGGGGTACTTC.

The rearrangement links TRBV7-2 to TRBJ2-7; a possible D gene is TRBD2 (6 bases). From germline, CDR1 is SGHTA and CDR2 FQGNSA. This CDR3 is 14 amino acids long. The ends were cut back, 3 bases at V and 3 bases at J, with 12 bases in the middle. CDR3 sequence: CASSFVQEGYEQYF. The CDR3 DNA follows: TGTGCCAGCAGCTTCGTACAGGAGGGCTACGAGCAGTACTTC.

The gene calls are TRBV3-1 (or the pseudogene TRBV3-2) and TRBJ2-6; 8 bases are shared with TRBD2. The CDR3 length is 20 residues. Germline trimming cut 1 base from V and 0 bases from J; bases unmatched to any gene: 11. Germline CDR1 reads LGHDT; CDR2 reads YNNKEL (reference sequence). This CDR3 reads CASSQGVGRGASSGANVLTF. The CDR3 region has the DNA TGTGCCAGCAGCCAAGGGGTCGGGCGGGGGGCCAGCTCTGGGGCCAACGTCCTGACTTTC.

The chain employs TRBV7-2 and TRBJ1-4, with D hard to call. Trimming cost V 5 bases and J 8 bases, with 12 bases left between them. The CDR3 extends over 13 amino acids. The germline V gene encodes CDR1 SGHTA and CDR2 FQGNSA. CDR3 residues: CASSLSPGEKLFF. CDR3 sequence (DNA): TGTGCCAGCAGCCTTAGCCCGGGGGAAAAACTGTTTTTT. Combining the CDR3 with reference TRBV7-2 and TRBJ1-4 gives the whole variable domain GAGVSQSPSNKVTEKGKDVELRCDPISGHTALYWYRQSLGQGLEFLIYFQGNSAPDKSGLPSDRFSAERTGGSVSTLTIQRTQQEDSAVYLCASSLSPGEKLFFGSGTQLSVL.